Sequencing of this T cell receptor beta chain was carried out in a study of blood T cells in healthy people across ages. Study summary: Using template switching, researchers captured about one barcoded beta molecule for each two T cells.

Study observations and caveats: Relative to aged donors, long-lived donors carried more naive CD4+ cells and displayed higher diversity.

Deletions cut 6 bases from V and 11 bases from J, with 19 bases between. This CDR3 contains 13 residues. Concerning this clonotype itself: Its antigen remains unidentified.

The second PCR ran about 6 to 12 cycles with a sample-barcoded 5' primer and J-beta primers. TCRdb reprocessed the 5' RACE reads via MiXCR and lists one record per CDR3 protein. Of roughly 1,700,000 distinct CDR3 sequences in the sample, roughly 27% were seen once. The chain combines TRBV12-3 or TRBV12-4 with TRBJ1-1; a weak D match, TRBD1 (5 bases). Specimen: blood. This TCR was recovered from a woman in her twenties or thirties in good health. The CDR3, as DNA: TGTGCCAGCAGCCCCTTACAGGTCTTCGGGGCTTTCTTT. Amino acids: CASSPLQVFGAFF.